This T cell receptor beta chain was captured by sequencing in a study of blood T cell repertoires in COVID-19 (dated by TCRdb to 2018 to 2020). For context, the study as a whole: Samples covering the acute and convalescent phases of COVID-19 were provided by collaborators in the United States, Italy and Spain. The material from the prospective study consisted of cDNA or gDNA derived from T cells, B-cell-depleted T cells, or PBMCs. Where HLA class I and class II types were available, the types were taken from metadata supplied by the sample provider, not from assay-based typing. The dataset comprised deeply sampled blood TCRbeta repertoires from subjects exposed to, actively infected with, or recovered from COVID-19. The samples were drawn from the first 160 participants of the ongoing ImmuneRACE study and from 950 to 1,500 subjects provided by 6 global collaborators. The repertoires were released in a freely available public database intended as a resource for research on the immune response to SARS-CoV-2. A de-identified subject ID, COVID-19 status, age in years and sex were almost always included in the sample metadata. Summary of the overall study and its limitations: How much clinical and demographic metadata was included differed by source and by participant, and the metadata was provided uncurated.

The CDR3 numbers 15 residues from cysteine through phenylalanine. Kept here is only the CDR3 DNA, which spans 45 bases and is read in frame from base 1. Looking up the germline V gene (reference sequence) yields CDR1 MNHEY and CDR2 SMNVEV. V lost 5 bases and J lost 2 bases; the stretch between them is 14 bases long. Another Seattle source contributed samples from volunteer blood donors who had recovered from COVID-19. Whole blood was collected in K2EDTA tubes by collaborating institutions according to the institutions' own protocols. For TCRbeta analysis, collaborator samples were shipped as frozen whole blood, as isolated PBMCs, or as DNA extracted from either sample type. About this clone itself: The specificity of this receptor is unknown. There are no base qualities to consult, and no much larger clone falls within one base.

TCRbeta CDR3 regions were amplified from genomic DNA by means of the immunoSEQ Assay, a bias-controlled multiplex PCR. Under the source paper's analysis protocol: Nucleated cell counts per sample were estimated from amplification of reference gene primers within the assay. Sequence reads were collapsed and filtered to measure the absolute abundance of every unique TCRbeta CDR3 rearrangement. For each sample, productive Simpson clonality was calculated as the square root of Simpson's diversity index over productive rearrangements. The table comes from immuneACCESS by way of TCRdb, which keeps in-frame sequences with V and J called. Part of the clones is missing from these tables; in studies checked, under half for an unresolved V gene and the rest for unknown reasons. That table furnishes V, J and clone size, whereas the DNA furnished D and trimming. The sample includes fewer than 200,000 clones, with 89% observed a single time. About 2.1% of the sample rests with the top ten.

What was sequenced was peripheral blood. The chain joins TRBV27 to TRBJ2-3; a tentative D call is TRBD2 (5 bases match). The origin of this receptor is a man younger than 35 who had recovered from COVID-19. The DNA sequence is TGTGCCAGCAGTGACCGGGCAGCGGCCACAGATACGCAGTATTTT. This translates into CASSDRAAATDTQYF.